This entry features one TCR beta chain sequence. The antigen remains undetermined. TCRdb redid the calling of the RT-PCR reads with MiXCR, one entry per CDR3 protein. The data show roughly 500,000 distinct CDR3 sequences, about 25% seen once. This sample is part of a study of response to subunit inactivated influenza vaccine. Study-wide points: Authors suggested that a seasonal influenza vaccination recruits few new T cells each time.

The CDR3 has 17 residues. Per the germline V gene, CDR1 is DFQATT and CDR2 is SNEGSKA (reference sequence). Sequences were derived from CD4+ T cells sorted from PBMCs, sampled 5 days after vaccination. This chain uses TRBV20-1 with TRBJ1-6; 10 bases line up with TRBD1. The TCR sequence derives from a man between 50 and 59 years old who received an inactivated influenza vaccine. The CDR3 region has the DNA TGCAGCGCCGGGACAGGGGCCATAAGCTCCTATAATTCACCCCTCCACTTT. Translation gives CSAGTGAISSYNSPLHF.